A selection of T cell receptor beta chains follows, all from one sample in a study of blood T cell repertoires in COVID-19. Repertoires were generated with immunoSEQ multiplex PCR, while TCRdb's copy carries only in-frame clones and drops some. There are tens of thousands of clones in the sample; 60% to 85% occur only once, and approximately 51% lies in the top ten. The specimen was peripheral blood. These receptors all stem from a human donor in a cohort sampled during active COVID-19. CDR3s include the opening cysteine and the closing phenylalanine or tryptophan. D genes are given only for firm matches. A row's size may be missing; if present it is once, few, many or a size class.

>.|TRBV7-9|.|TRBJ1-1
TGTGCCAGCAGCGTCCGGGATTTAGTTGTCACTGAAGCTTTCTTT
CASSVRDLVVTEAFF
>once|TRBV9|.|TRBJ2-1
TGTGCCAGCAGCGGGAGATCACCCCCGAGCCCCTACAATGAGCAGTTCTTC
CASSGRSPPSPYNEQFF
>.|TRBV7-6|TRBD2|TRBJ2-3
TGTGCCAGCAGCTTCGGGACTAACGGAGCAGATACGCAGTATTTT
CASSFGTNGADTQYF
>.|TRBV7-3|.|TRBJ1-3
TGTGCCAGCAGCTTAACGGGAACAGGGCCTGGAAACACCATATATTTT
CASSLTGTGPGNTIYF
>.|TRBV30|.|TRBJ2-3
TGTGCCTGGACTAGAAAGAGCACAGATACGCAGTATTTT
CAWTRKSTDTQYF
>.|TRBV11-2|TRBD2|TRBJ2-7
TGTGCCAGCGGCGGGGGGGGTCGGACACGGGTCCACGAGCAGTACTTC
CASGGGGRTRVHEQYF
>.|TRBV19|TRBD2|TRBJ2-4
TGTGCCAGTAGTTTCAGGGGGACTAGCAGTAAAAACATTCAGTACTTC
CASSFRGTSSKNIQYF
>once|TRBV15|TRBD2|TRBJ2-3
TGTGCCACCAGCAGGACAGCGGGGGACACAGATACGCAGTATTTT
CATSRTAGDTDTQYF
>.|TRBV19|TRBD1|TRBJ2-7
TGTGCCAGTAGTACGCTCCAGGGGGTCAAGTACTTC
CASSTLQGVKYF
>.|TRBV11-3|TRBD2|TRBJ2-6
TGTGCCAGCAGCCTTACTAGCGGGAGGGCTGGGGCCAACGTCCTGACTTTC
CASSLTSGRAGANVLTF